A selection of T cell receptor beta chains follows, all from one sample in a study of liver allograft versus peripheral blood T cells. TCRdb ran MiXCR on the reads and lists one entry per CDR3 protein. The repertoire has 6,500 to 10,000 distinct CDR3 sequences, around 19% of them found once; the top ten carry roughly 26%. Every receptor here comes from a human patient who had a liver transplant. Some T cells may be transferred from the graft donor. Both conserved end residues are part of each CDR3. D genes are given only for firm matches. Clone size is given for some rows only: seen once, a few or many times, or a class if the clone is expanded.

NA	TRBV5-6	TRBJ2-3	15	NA	CASSWRGFRADTQYF	TGTGCCAGCAGCTGGAGGGGCTTTCGGGCAGATACGCAGTATTTT
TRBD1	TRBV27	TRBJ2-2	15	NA	CASSSGTGGTGELFF	TGTGCCAGCAGTTCCGGGACAGGGGGCACCGGGGAGCTGTTTTTT
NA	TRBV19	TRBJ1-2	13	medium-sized	CASHLQGDYGYTF	TGTGCCAGCCACTTGCAGGGTGACTATGGCTACACCTTC
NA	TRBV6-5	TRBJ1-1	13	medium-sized	CASSYYKNTEAFF	TGTGCCAGCAGTTACTACAAGAACACTGAAGCTTTCTTT
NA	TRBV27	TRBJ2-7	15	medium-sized	CASSFHSASSYEQYF	TGTGCCAGCAGTTTCCACAGTGCTAGCTCCTACGAGCAGTACTTC
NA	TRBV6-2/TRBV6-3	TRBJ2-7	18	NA	CASLPTRGREARSYEQYF	TGTGCCAGCCTCCCCACCCGAGGCAGGGAGGCTCGCTCCTACGAGCAGTACTTC
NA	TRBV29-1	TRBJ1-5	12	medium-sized	CSVEAPGAEQHF	TGCAGCGTTGAAGCCCCCGGGGCAGAACAGCATTTT
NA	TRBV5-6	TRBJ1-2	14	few	CASSLASGAYGYTF	TGTGCCAGCAGCTTGGCCTCTGGGGCCTATGGCTACACCTTC
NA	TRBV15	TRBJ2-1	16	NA	CATSRTHQSSYNEQFF	TGTGCCACCAGTCGGACCCACCAGAGCTCCTACAATGAGCAGTTCTTC
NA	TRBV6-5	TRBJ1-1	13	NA	CASSYSLLVEAFF	TGTGCCAGCAGTTACTCCCTCTTGGTAGAAGCTTTCTTT
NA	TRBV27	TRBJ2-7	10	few	CASRGYEQYF	TGTGCCAGCAGGGGTTACGAGCAGTACTTC
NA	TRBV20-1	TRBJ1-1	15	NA	CSAIPAGNENTEAFF	TGCAGTGCTATCCCGGCAGGGAATGAGAACACTGAAGCTTTCTTT
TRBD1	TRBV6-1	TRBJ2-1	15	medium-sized	CASRTLTGVIDEQFF	TGTGCCAGCAGGACGCTTACAGGGGTAATCGATGAGCAGTTCTTC
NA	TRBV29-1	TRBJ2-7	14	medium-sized	CSVVGRGGSYEQYF	TGCAGCGTTGTAGGCAGGGGGGGTTCCTACGAGCAGTACTTC
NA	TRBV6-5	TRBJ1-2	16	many	CASSYSSGVRIYGYTF	TGTGCCAGCAGTTACTCATCGGGGGTTAGAATCTATGGCTACACCTTC
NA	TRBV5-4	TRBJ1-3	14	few	CASSLGGYGNTIYF	TGTGCCAGCAGCTTGGGGGGTTATGGAAACACCATATATTTT
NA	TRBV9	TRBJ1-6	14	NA	CASSVGGSNSPLHF	TGTGCCAGCAGCGTAGGAGGAAGTAATTCACCCCTCCACTTT
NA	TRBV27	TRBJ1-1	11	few	CASSFGGLAFF	TGTGCCAGCAGCTTCGGGGGGCTAGCTTTCTTT
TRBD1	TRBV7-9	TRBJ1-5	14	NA	CASSTTGSNQPQHF	TGTGCCAGCAGCACGACAGGGAGCAATCAGCCCCAGCATTTT
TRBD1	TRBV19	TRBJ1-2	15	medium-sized	CASTTKGDRGYGYTF	TGTGCCAGTACAACTAAAGGTGACAGGGGTTATGGCTACACCTTC